A single sample is the source of the 4 T cell receptor beta chains below, sequenced in a study of shared clonotypes between healthy human individuals (dated by TCRdb to about 2020). Libraries were built with the immunoSEQ multiplex PCR assay. Not all clones reach the TCRdb copy of this immuneACCESS table, which keeps in-frame sequences only. Checked studies attribute under half of the gap to unresolved V genes and leave the rest unexplained. Present in this sample are about a million clones, over 75% of which were seen just once. The top ten clones comprise nearly 1.5% of the sample. The sample consisted of memory CD4+ T cells sorted from blood. The cell subset or site tag for this specimen amounts to: CD45RA-negative fraction. The receptors were sampled from a man aged 18 to 30 in good health.

This rearrangement joins TRBV9 to TRBJ1-2, with TRBD1 matching 8 bases. Germline CDR1 reads SGDLS; CDR2 reads YYNGEE. The junction had 10 bases not matched to a gene; V was cut back by 0 bases and J by 6 bases. This CDR3 has 16 amino acids. The CDR3 protein is CASSVGPSQGADGYTF. As DNA, the CDR3 is TGTGCCAGCAGCGTAGGTCCCTCCCAGGGGGCGGATGGCTACACCTTC.

This clone was seen more than once but under ten times. The rearrangement uses TRBV28 and TRBJ1-6; possible D gene TRBD1, 5 bases. The CDR3 contains 16 residues. Germline V gives CDR1 MDHEN, CDR2 SYDVKM. The V gene lost 6 bases and the J gene lost 7 bases, with 19 bases spanning the gap. The CDR3 is CASRTSGTGKNSPLHF. CDR3 nucleotides: TGTGCCAGCAGAACATCCGGGACGGGCAAAAATTCACCCCTCCACTTT.

This clone was seen at least ten times. The chain links TRBV27 to TRBJ2-7, with D maybe TRBD2 (6 bases). From germline, CDR1 is MNHEY and CDR2 SMNVEV (reference sequence). Between the trimmed V and J ends, which lost 6 bases and 0 bases, there was a span of 12 bases. The CDR3 consists of 14 residues. The CDR3 loop is CASRGGGSSYEQYF. Written as DNA, the CDR3 is TGTGCCAGCAGGGGGGGTGGCAGCTCCTACGAGCAGTACTTC.

The chain is built from TRBV30 and TRBJ1-1, with D maybe TRBD1 (5 bases). The V gene lost 7 bases and the J gene lost 2 bases, with 14 bases spanning the gap. This CDR3 has 13 amino acids. Germline CDR1 and CDR2: GTSNPN and SVGIG (reference sequence). CDR3 DNA sequence: TGTGCCTCCACCTTCCAGGGCAACACTGAAGCTTTCTTT. It translates to CASTFQGNTEAFF.